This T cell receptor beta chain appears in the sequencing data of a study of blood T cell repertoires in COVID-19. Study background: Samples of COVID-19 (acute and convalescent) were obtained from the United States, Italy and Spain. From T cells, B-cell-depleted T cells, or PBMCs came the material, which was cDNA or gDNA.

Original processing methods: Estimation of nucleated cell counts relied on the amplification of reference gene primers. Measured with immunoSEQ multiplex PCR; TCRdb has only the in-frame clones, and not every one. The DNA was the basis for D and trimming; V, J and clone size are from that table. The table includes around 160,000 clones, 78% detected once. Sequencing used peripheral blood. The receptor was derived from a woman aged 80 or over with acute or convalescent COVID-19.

The CDR3 nucleotides read TGTGCTAGTCGTTACAGGGACGAGCCCGGGGAGCTGTTTTTT. It specifies CASRYRDEPGELFF. V and J are TRBV12-5 and TRBJ2-2, with a possible D match to TRBD1 (6 bases). The CDR3 length is 14 residues. V was trimmed by 8 bases and J by 6 bases, leaving 16 bases between them. Germline CDR1 and CDR2: LGHNT and FRNRAP.